The 14 T cell receptor beta chains listed next were all sequenced from one sample in a study of blood T cell repertoires in COVID-19. Repertoires were generated with immunoSEQ multiplex PCR, while TCRdb's copy carries only in-frame clones and drops some. The sample has roughly 61,000 clones; 91% are singletons. Sequencing used peripheral blood. The receptor source for this set is a man aged 55 to 70 with acute or convalescent COVID-19.

The DNA of the CDR3 is TGTGCCAGCAGCTTAAGAGCCGGGTCCGACCGTACCTACAATGAGCAGTTCTTC. It is translated as CASSLRAGSDRTYNEQFF. This rearrangement joins TRBV7-9 to TRBJ2-1; no definite D call. The germline gives CDR1 SEHNR, CDR2 FQNEAQ (reference sequence). CDR3 size: 18 residues. Trimming cost V 2 bases and J 2 bases, with 19 bases left between them.

This chain joins TRBV6-5 and TRBJ1-2; D remains unclear. The V gene lost 6 bases and the J gene lost 0 bases, with 8 bases spanning the gap. This CDR3 contains 13 residues. Looked up from germline, CDR1 is MNHEY and CDR2 is SVGAGI. The CDR3, as DNA: TGTGCCAGCAGGCCGGGGACTAACTATGGCTACACCTTC. This sequence encodes CASRPGTNYGYTF.

This chain uses TRBV6-2 or TRBV6-3 with TRBJ1-1, with D tentatively TRBD1 (6 bases). The germline V gene encodes CDR1 MNHEY and CDR2 SVGEGT. With 5 bases removed from V and 8 bases from J, the gap between germline ends came to 9 bases. The CDR3 runs 11 residues. The CDR3 DNA follows: TGTGCCAGCAGTCAGGGGACCGAAGCTTTCTTT. The encoded protein is CASSQGTEAFF.

This chain links TRBV7-6 with TRBJ2-7; 12 nucleotides align to TRBD1. This CDR3 comprises 15 residues. Trimming cost V 5 bases and J 7 bases; bases outside gene matches: 9. Germline lookup yields CDR1 SGHVS and CDR2 FNYEAQ. DNA of the CDR3: TGTGCCAGCAGCCCTCGGGGACAGGGGGCGAGGGAGCAGTACTTC. Its translation is CASSPRGQGAREQYF.

The genes are TRBV27 and TRBJ2-5; 8 nucleotides match TRBD1. CDR1 is MNHEY and CDR2 is SMNVEV in the germline V gene (reference sequence). The J segment lost 4 bases and the V segment lost 4 bases, leaving 8 bases of the junction unmatched. The CDR3 is 15 amino acids. The CDR3 coding sequence is TGTGCCAGCAGTTCCCAGGGGGCCGGGACAGAGACCCAGTACTTC. Translated: CASSSQGAGTETQYF.

The chain has TRBV11-2 and TRBJ2-5; TRBD1 matches at 9 bases. In germline, CDR1 is SGHAT, CDR2 FQNNGV. V was pared by 0 bases and J by 0 bases, with 5 bases of the junction left unmatched. This CDR3 has 17 residues. The CDR3 loop is CASSLDHDRGYQETQYF. CDR3 nucleotide sequence: TGTGCCAGCAGCTTAGATCACGACAGGGGGTACCAAGAGACCCAGTACTTC.

The chain has TRBV7-2 and TRBJ1-6; TRBD1 agrees at 7 bases. Germline V CDR1 and CDR2: SGHTA, FQGNSA. The V gene end was trimmed by 6 bases and the J gene end by 5 bases; junction bases not matched to a gene: 4. The CDR3 consists of 14 residues. CDR3 sequence: CASRLGTDNSPLHF. DNA for the CDR3: TGTGCCAGCAGGCTGGGGACAGATAATTCACCCCTCCACTTT.

J is TRBJ2-7 and V is TRBV9, with 8 nucleotides matching TRBD1. The V segment lost 4 bases and the J segment 3 bases; nucleotides outside the gene matches: 6. Germline assignment: CDR1 SGDLS and CDR2 YYNGEE. The CDR3 covers 14 residues. The CDR3 coding sequence is TGTGCCAGCAGCCCCCCCGGACAGGGCTACGAGCAGTACTTC. It translates to CASSPPGQGYEQYF.

The J gene is TRBJ2-5, the V gene TRBV4-3, with 8 bases aligning to TRBD1. Germline assignment: CDR1 LGHNA and CDR2 YSLEER. This CDR3 has 14 amino acids. V lost 0 bases and J lost 4; bases outside the gene matches: 1. This CDR3 reads CASSQDRGLETQYF. DNA of the CDR3: TGCGCCAGCAGCCAAGACAGGGGGCTAGAGACCCAGTACTTC.

The chain recombines TRBV6-5 with TRBJ1-1; the match to TRBD1 covers 7 bases. V lost 8 bases, J lost 0 bases, and 9 bases stayed unmatched. Germline CDR1 is MNHEY and CDR2 is SVGAGI. The CDR3 length is 15 residues. Here the CDR3 DNA reads TGTGCCAGCGATGACGACAGGGAAATGAACACTGAAGCTTTCTTT. This codes for CASDDDREMNTEAFF.

The chain joins TRBV28 to TRBJ1-2, with TRBD1 identical over 8 bases. The germline V gene encodes CDR1 MDHEN and CDR2 SYDVKM. Unmatched junction bases numbered 15, after V lost 7 bases and J lost 8 bases. The CDR3 sequence is 15 residues long. This CDR3 reads CASTLNRGGLWGYTF. The CDR3 region has the DNA TGTGCCAGCACCTTGAACAGGGGGGGCCTGTGGGGCTACACCTTC.

CDR3 nucleotides: TGTGCCTGGAGTGTATTCGCGGCCTCCTACAATGAGCAGTTCTTC. As protein: CAWSVFAASYNEQFF. V gene TRBV30 combines with J gene TRBJ2-1; D call uncertain. This CDR3 has 15 residues. The V gene's germline CDR1 is GTSNPN and CDR2 SVGIG (reference sequence). V gave up 0 bases and J gave up 0 bases, with 9 bases separating them.

The rearrangement joins TRBV14 to TRBJ2-5, with 8 bases matching TRBD2. CDR1 and CDR2 (germline): SGHDN, FVKESK. V was clipped by 0 bases and J by 7 bases; unmatched bases: 4. The CDR3 length is 14 residues. The CDR3 region has the DNA TGTGCCAGCAGCCAAGACCAGCGGGGGCGGACCCAGTACTTC. This encodes CASSQDQRGRTQYF.

V and J are TRBV28 and TRBJ2-1, with 7 bases fitting TRBD1. V shed 6 bases and J 6 bases; nucleotides not matched to a gene: 17. CDR1 MDHEN and CDR2 SYDVKM come from the germline V gene. The CDR3 has 17 residues. DNA for the CDR3: TGTGCCAGCAGCTTCGAGACCACAGGGGTTCGCCTCAATGAGCAGTTCTTC. Residues: CASSFETTGVRLNEQFF.